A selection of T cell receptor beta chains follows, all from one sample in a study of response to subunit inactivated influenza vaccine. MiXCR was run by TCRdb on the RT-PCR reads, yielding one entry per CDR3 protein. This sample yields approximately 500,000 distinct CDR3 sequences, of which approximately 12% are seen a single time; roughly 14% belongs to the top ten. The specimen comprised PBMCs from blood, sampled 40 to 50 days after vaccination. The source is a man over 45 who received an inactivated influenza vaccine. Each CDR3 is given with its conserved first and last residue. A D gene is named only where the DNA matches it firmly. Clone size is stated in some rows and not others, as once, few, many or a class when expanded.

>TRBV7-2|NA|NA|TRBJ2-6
TGTGCCAGCAGCTTAGCTCCCGCCAGGCTCCGCTCTGGGGCCAACGTCCTGACTTTC
CASSLAPARLRSGANVLTF
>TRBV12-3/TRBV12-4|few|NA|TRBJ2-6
TGTGCCAGCAGTCGCAACTCTGGGGCCAACGTCCTGACTTTC
CASSRNSGANVLTF
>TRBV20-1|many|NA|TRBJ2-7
TGCAGTGCTAGGTCTCAGGGGCTCTACGAGCAGTACTTC
CSARSQGLYEQYF
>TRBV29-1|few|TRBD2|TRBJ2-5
TGCAGCGTTCTGCGGGAGGGGACCCAGTACTTC
CSVLREGTQYF
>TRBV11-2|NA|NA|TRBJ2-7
TGTGCCAGCAGGGTGGGGCTCGAGCAGTACTTC
CASRVGLEQYF
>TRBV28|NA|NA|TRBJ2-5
TGTGCCAGCAGCCCCCACGGATTAGGGGAGACCCAGTACTTC
CASSPHGLGETQYF
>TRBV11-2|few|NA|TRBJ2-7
TGTGCCAGCAGCTTGGGACAACGGACGAATGGGCAGTACTTC
CASSLGQRTNGQYF
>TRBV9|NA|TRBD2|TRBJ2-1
TGTGCCAGCAGCCCCCCAACCGGGACTAAATACAATGAGCAGTTCTTC
CASSPPTGTKYNEQFF
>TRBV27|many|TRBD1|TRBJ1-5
TGTGCCAGCAGCCTCTCCCTCCCGACAGGGGACGAACAGCCCCAGCATTTT
CASSLSLPTGDEQPQHF
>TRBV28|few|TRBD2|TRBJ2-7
TGTGCCAGCAGTCGCTCTCGGGGACTAGTTTTAGAGCAGTACTTC
CASSRSRGLVLEQYF
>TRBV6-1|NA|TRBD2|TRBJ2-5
TGTGCCAGCGGCCGACTAGCGGGAGGAGGGGGGACCCAGTACTTC
CASGRLAGGGGTQYF
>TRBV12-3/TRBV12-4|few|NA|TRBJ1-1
TGTGCCAGCAGCCCAACGAGCCATGACAGAGAAGCTTTCTTT
CASSPTSHDREAFF
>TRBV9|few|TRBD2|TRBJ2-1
TGTGCCAGCAGCGTAGAGGGACTAGCGGGAGGGAACAATGAGCAGTTCTTC
CASSVEGLAGGNNEQFF
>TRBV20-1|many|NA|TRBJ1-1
TGCAGTGCTAGAGATCCCCGGGCAGGGATGAACACTGAAGCTTTCTTT
CSARDPRAGMNTEAFF
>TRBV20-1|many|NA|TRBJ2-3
TGCAGTGCTAGGGACCTACAATGGGGCACAGATACGCAGTATTTT
CSARDLQWGTDTQYF
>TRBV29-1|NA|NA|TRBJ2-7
TGCAGCGTTAGAAAAGGGGGCTCCTACGAGCAGTACTTC
CSVRKGGSYEQYF
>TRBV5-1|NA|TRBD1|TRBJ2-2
TGCGCCAGCAGCTGGGGGACAGCCGGGGAGCTGTTTTTT
CASSWGTAGELFF
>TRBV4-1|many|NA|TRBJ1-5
TGCGCCAGCAGCCAAGGTCGGGGGCCCCAGCCCCAGCATTTT
CASSQGRGPQPQHF
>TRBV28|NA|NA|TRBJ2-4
TGTGCCAGCAGTTCTGGGGGGCAGGGAAACATTCAGTACTTC
CASSSGGQGNIQYF
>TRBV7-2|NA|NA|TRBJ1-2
TGTGCCAGCAGCTTAGAAGAGGGAAGGGGCTACACCTTC
CASSLEEGRGYTF
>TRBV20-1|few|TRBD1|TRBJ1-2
TGCAGTGGCCCCACAGGGGACTATGGCTACACCTTC
CSGPTGDYGYTF
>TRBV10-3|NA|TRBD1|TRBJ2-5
TGTGCCATCAGTGAGTCGACAGGGGAAGAGACCCAGTACTTC
CAISESTGEETQYF
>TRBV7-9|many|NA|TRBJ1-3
TGTGCCAGCAGCTTAGAGCCAGGGATCTCTGGAAACACCATATATTTT
CASSLEPGISGNTIYF
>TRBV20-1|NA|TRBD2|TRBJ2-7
TGCAGTGCACCGGGACTAGCGGGACTCGAGCAGTACTTC
CSAPGLAGLEQYF
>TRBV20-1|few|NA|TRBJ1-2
TGCAGTGCTAGAGATCGGTCTCAGCCTAACTATGGCTACACCTTC
CSARDRSQPNYGYTF
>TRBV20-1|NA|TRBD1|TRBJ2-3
TGCTGTGCTAGAGAGTTGGACAGGGGTACAGATACGCAGTATTTT
CCARELDRGTDTQYF
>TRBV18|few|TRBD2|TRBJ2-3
TGTGCCAGCTCACCCGGACTAGCGGGAGTTGGCGTCGATACGCAGTATTTT
CASSPGLAGVGVDTQYF
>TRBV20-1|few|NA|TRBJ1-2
TGCAGTGCTATTGACAGGCGTGACTATGGCTACACCTTC
CSAIDRRDYGYTF
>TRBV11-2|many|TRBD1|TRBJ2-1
TGTGCCAGCAGTCGACAGGGAATTGTTTTTAGCTCCTACAATGAGCAGTTCTTC
CASSRQGIVFSSYNEQFF
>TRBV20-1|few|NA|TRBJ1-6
TGCAGTGCTAGACTTCAAGGCCCCACGTCACCCCTCCACTTT
CSARLQGPTSPLHF
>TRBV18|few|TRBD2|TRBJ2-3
TGTGCCAGCTCGCACTTAGCGGGGGGCACAGATACGCAGTATTTT
CASSHLAGGTDTQYF
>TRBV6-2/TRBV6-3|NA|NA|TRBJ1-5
TGTGCCAGCAGTTACGGATCGGGATTTCAGCCCCAGCATTTT
CASSYGSGFQPQHF
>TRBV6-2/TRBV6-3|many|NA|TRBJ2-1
TGTGCCAGCAGTAAAAGTGTCGGGGGAAGACGCAATGAGCAGTTCTTC
CASSKSVGGRRNEQFF
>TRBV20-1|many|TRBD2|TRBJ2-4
TGCAGTGCTAAGCGGGAGCATCGGGGGGCCAAAAACATTCAGTACTTC
CSAKREHRGAKNIQYF
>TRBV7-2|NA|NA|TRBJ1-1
TGTGCCAGCAGCTTAGAGGGTTACGGGAACACTGAAGCTTTCTTT
CASSLEGYGNTEAFF
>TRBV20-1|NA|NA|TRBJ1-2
TGCAGTGCTAGATCCAGGGTCGGAGCTAACTATGGCTACACCTTC
CSARSRVGANYGYTF
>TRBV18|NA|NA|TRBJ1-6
TGTGCCAGCTCACCGGGTAGGGATGGCTCACCCCTCCACTTT
CASSPGRDGSPLHF
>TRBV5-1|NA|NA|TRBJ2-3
TGCGCCAGCAAGAACCCAGGGCGGTCAGATACGCAGTATTTT
CASKNPGRSDTQYF
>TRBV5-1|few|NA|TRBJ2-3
TGCGCCAGCAGCTTGGCCCCGGGGTCAGATACGCAGTATTTT
CASSLAPGSDTQYF
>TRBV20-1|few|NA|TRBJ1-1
TGCAGTCCTCTGGCGGGCACTGAAGCTTTCTTT
CSPLAGTEAFF
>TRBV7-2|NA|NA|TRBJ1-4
TGTGCCAGCAGCCCAAGCGGCTGGACTAATGAAAAACTGTTTTTT
CASSPSGWTNEKLFF
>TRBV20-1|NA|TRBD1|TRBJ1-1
TGCAGTGCTAGCCGTGGGACAGTGAGGACTGAAGCGTTCTTT
CSASRGTVRTEAFF
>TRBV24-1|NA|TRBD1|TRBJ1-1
TGTGCCACCCGGGAAGGGGGCCGTACTGAAGCTTTCTTT
CATREGGRTEAFF
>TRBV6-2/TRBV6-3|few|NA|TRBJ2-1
TGTGCCAGCGGAGGACAGAGCTCCTACAATGAGCAGTTCTTC
CASGGQSSYNEQFF
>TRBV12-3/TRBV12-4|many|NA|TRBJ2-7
TGTGCCAGCAGTTCCTTTTGGTACGAGCAGTACTTC
CASSSFWYEQYF
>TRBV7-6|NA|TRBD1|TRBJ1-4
TGTGCCAGCAGCTCCGGACAGGCCTCTAATGAAAAACTGTTTTTT
CASSSGQASNEKLFF
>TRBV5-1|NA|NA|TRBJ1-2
TGCGCCAGCAGTGTCATCTTATTGGGCGGCGGTGGCTACACCTTC
CASSVILLGGGGYTF
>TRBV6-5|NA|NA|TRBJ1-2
TGTGCCAGCAGTTACGTCGGCAGTTTAAACTATGGCTACACCTTC
CASSYVGSLNYGYTF
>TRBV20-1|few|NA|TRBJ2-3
TGCAGTGCGAGGGACTCTTACACAGATACGCAGTATTTT
CSARDSYTDTQYF
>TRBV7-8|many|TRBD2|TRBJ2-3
TGTGCCAGCAGCTTAGAGGCGGGGATAGCGGGAGTTCTAGATACGCAGTATTTT
CASSLEAGIAGVLDTQYF
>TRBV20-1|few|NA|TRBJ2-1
TGCAGTGCTAGAGCCAGGAGCTCCTACAATGAGCAGTTCTTC
CSARARSSYNEQFF
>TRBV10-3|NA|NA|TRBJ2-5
TGTGCCATCAAAGGGACGGGCCGCCCAGAGACCCAGTACTTC
CAIKGTGRPETQYF
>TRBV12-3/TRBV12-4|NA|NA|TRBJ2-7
TGTGCCAGCAGTCTGCCCTCCGAGCAGTACTTC
CASSLPSEQYF